The present T cell receptor beta chain was sequenced within a study of shared clonotypes between healthy human individuals (dated by TCRdb to 2020 to 2022). Turning to the overall study: The cohort comprised two women and a few men aged 18 to 49 years. Between about 0.9 and 9 billion PBMCs per donor were obtained by leukapheresis. To estimate repertoire size and how much clonotype sharing occurs between individuals, the study deeply sequenced the blood TCR repertoires of five healthy adults. For each donor, three plates each were used for CD4 naive and CD4 memory, two plates were used for CD8 naive, and one plate was used for CD8 memory. To increase sequencing depth and limit assay-specific biases, different laboratories used diverse techniques to prepare libraries and sequence TCR repertoires. The study at large found these results: Because the study included a small number of donors, the genetic and exposure-history diversity represented was limited. Clonotypes shared by all four sorted-subset donors showed higher generation probabilities than non-shared clonotypes. Sampling was limited to blood, and TCR repertoires in tissue likely differ from TCR repertoires in blood. Naive subsets generally had larger estimated clonotype richness than memory subsets. Pairwise subsampling led to the expectation that sequencing depth would affect the degree of clonotype sharing among donors. When a handful of donors were compared, the shared fraction of clonotypes was 5% to 6.5% for naive CD4, around 3.5% for naive CD8, 2.3% for memory CD4, and 0.35% to 0.4% for memory CD8. Incomplete sequencing was indicated by rarefaction of sorted-subset datasets, despite the large sequencing depth.

The donors were healthy, HIV-negative adults with no recently reported acute infections or vaccinations. All donors were Caucasian adults living in Nashville, Tennessee, USA. CD4+ T cells were enriched through magnetic negative selection, after which naive cells were positively selected on CD45RA and the remaining negative fraction served as the memory subset. After blood collection by leukapheresis, PBMCs were isolated using Ficoll-Histopaque density gradient centrifugation and then cryopreserved in the vapor phase of liquid nitrogen. Analytical flow cytometry was used to check the purity and quantity of every magnetically sorted T cell population. Genomic DNA was isolated from each sorted fraction and quantified by UV absorbance on a Nanodrop 2000c. A remark on this clone: The specificity of this receptor is unknown. There are no base qualities to consult, and no much larger clone falls within one base.

Using the deep immunoSEQ assay, multiplex PCR amplified TCR CDR3 regions from genomic DNA. Genomic DNA extracted from each cell subset was distributed evenly over all wells of several immunoSEQ 96-well plates, and each plate served as one replicate. For sorted subsets, around 200 ng genomic DNA, equal to 25,000 to 35,000 T cell genomes, was loaded into each replicate PCR. Purified libraries were measured with a Qubit 3.0 fluorometer, size-checked on a Bioanalyzer 2100, and measured again with the KAPA Library Quantification kit. A separate single-read 150-cycle Illumina NextSeq 550 flow cell was used to sequence each immunoSEQ 96-well plate. The original pipeline was this. Because the immunoSEQ output included only junctional sequences and no quality scores, the filtering could not be the same as the filtering used for full-length reads. Sequences were annotated with PyIR, a Python wrapper for IgBLAST v1.9, using IMGT germline references to assign V/J genes and CDR3. Reads were filtered out if the reads had weak V/J assignments (E-value above 1e-6), no CDR3, stop codons, out-of-frame junctions, or ambiguous translated residues. A V3J clonotype was defined by an identical inferred V gene, J gene, and CDR3 amino acid sequence. The percentage overlap between two repertoires was calculated by dividing the number of shared unique clonotypes by the size of the smaller repertoire. Repertoire richness was assessed with RTK rarefaction, the Chao1 estimator, and Recon v2.1 estimates of unobserved clonotypes. Generation probabilities for all TCRbeta clonotypes obtained by the gDNA method from a handful of donors were computed using OLGA. TCRdb's version of the immuneACCESS table is confined to in-frame rearrangements and falls short of the full clone set. An unresolved V gene accounts for under half of the shortfall where checked; the remainder is of unknown origin. That table is the source of V, J and clone size, and D and trimming were worked out from the DNA. The sample yields almost 750,000 clones; 72% were counted once. The top ten clones comprise approximately 1.7% of the sample.

Sequencing used memory CD4+ T cells sorted from blood. What the cell subset or site label conveys for this sample: CD45RA-negative fraction. This clonotype was obtained from a woman aged 25 to 39 in good health.

The DNA sequence reads TGTGCCACAGGGGAAAAGAGAAACACCATATATTTT. Its protein is CATGEKRNTIYF. The chain links TRBV19 with TRBJ1-3; the D gene is perhaps TRBD1, on 6 matching bases. The germline V gene (reference sequence) gives CDR1 as LNHDA and CDR2 as SQIVND. V loses 10 bases of germline sequence and J loses 5 bases, and the interval between the two ends is 12 bases. The CDR3 goes from the cysteine to the phenylalanine over 12 residues. The sequence is cut down to CDR3 DNA, 36 bases in frame from base 1.